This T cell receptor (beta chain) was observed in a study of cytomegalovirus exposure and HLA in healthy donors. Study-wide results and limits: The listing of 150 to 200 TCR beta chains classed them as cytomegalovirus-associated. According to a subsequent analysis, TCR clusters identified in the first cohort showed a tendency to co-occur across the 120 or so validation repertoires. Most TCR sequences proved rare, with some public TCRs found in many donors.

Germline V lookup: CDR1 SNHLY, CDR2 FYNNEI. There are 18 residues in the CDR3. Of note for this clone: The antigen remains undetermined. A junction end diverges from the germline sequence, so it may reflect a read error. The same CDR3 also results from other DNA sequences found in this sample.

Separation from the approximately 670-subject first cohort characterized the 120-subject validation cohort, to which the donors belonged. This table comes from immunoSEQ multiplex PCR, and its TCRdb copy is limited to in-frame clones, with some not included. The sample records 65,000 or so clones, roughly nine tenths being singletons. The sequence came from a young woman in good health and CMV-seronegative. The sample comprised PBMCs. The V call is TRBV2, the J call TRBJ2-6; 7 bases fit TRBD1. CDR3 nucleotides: TGTGCCAGCAGCCTACGGCGACAGGGAATCTCTGGGGCCAACGTCCTAACTTTC. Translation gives CASSLRRQGISGANVLTF.